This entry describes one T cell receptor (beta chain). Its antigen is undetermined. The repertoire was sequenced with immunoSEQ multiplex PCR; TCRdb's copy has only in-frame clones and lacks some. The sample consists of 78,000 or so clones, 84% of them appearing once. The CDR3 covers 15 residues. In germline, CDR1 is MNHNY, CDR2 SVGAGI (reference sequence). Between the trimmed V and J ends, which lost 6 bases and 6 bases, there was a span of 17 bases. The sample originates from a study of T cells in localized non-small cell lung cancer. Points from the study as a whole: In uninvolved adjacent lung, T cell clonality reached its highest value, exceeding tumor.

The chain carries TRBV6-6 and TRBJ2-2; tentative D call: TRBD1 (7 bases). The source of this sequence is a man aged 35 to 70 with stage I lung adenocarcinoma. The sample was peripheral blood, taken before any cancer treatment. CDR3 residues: CASRRGTVRPGELFF. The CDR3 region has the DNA TGTGCCAGCAGGCGCGGGACAGTCCGACCCGGGGAGCTGTTTTTT.